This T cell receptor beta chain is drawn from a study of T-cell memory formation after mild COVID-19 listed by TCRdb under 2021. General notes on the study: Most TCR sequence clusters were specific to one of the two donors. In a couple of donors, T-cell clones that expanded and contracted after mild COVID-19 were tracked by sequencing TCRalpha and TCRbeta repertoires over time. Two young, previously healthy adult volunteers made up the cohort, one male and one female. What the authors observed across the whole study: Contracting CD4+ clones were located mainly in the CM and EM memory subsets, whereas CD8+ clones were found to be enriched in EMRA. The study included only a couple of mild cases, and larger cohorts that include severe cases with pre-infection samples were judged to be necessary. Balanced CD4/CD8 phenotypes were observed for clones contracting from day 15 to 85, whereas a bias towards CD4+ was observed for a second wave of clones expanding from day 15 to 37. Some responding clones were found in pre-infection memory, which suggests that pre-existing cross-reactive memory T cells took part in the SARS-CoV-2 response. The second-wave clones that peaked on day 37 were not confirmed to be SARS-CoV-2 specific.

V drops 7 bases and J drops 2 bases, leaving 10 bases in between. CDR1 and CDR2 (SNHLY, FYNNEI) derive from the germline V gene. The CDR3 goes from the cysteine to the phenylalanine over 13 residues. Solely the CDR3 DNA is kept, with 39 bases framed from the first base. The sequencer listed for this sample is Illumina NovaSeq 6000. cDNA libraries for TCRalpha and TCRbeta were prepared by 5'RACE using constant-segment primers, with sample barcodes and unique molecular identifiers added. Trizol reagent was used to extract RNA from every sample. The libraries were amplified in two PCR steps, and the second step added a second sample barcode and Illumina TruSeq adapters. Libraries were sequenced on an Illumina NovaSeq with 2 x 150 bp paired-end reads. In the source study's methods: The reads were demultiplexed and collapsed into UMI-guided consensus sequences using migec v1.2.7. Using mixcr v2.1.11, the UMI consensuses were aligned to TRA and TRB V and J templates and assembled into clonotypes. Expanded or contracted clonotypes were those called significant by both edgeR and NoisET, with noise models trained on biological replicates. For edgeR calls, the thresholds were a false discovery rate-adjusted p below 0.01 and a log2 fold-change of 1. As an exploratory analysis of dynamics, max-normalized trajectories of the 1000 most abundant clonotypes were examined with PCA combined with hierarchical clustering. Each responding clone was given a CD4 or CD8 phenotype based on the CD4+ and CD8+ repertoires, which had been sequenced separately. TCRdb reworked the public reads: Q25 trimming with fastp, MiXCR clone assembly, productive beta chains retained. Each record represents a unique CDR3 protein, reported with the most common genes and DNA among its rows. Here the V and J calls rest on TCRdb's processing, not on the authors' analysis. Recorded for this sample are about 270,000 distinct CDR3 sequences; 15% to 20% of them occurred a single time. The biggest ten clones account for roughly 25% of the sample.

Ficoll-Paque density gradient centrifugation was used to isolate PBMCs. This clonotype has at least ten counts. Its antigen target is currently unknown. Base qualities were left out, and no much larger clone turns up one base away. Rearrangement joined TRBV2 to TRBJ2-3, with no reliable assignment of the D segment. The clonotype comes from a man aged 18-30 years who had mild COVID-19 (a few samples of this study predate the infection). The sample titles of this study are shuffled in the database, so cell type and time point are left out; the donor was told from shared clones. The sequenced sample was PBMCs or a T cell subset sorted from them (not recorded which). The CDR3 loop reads CASIRRATDTQYF. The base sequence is TGTGCCAGCATCCGCCGGGCCACAGATACGCAGTATTTT.